The 31 T cell receptor beta chains listed next were all sequenced from one sample in a study of T cell responses to AZD1222 COVID-19 vaccine. Only in-frame clones appear in the TCRdb table, and some are missing; sequencing was by immunoSEQ multiplex PCR. The table has 100,000 to 150,000 clones, 85% to 90% seen once. This specimen consisted of peripheral blood, obtained 28 days after the second AZD1222 dose. The receptors here all came from an adult who received the AZD1222 COVID-19 vaccine.

The chain links TRBV10-2 to TRBJ2-3; 7 bases line up with TRBD1. The CDR3 loop spans 15 amino acids. The V gene end was trimmed by 5 bases and the J gene end by 2 bases; junction bases not matched to a gene: 7. Germline V gene lookup returns CDR1 WSHSY and CDR2 SAAADI. CDR3 DNA: TGCGCCAGCAGTCTCACGGACAGGTCCACAGATACGCAGTATTTT. This encodes CASSLTDRSTDTQYF.

The chain has TRBV6-2 or TRBV6-3 and TRBJ1-2; 10 nucleotides match TRBD1. The CDR3 has 15 amino acids. Germline loops: CDR1 MNHEY, CDR2 SVGEGT. V lost 2 bases to trimming and J lost 4 bases; unmatched junction nucleotides: 4. CDR3 amino acids: CASSYDRGLFYGYTF. The DNA for the CDR3 is TGTGCCAGCAGTTACGACAGGGGGCTTTTCTATGGCTACACCTTC.

The chain employs TRBV30 and TRBJ1-6, with TRBD1 identical over 8 bases. The V gene's germline CDR1 is GTSNPN and CDR2 SVGIG (reference sequence). J gave up 2 bases and V 1 base, and 7 bases lay outside the gene matches. This CDR3 has 17 amino acids. CDR3 sequence: CAWSADRAGTYNSPLHF. CDR3 in DNA: TGTGCCTGGAGTGCGGACAGGGCAGGGACCTATAATTCACCCCTCCACTTT. Based on the CDR3 plus reference TRBV30 and TRBJ1-6, the full variable domain is SQTIHQWPATLVQPVGSPLSLECTVEGTSNPNLYWYRQAAGRGLQLLFYSVGIGQISSEVPQNLSASRPQDRQFILSSKKLLLSDSGFYLCAWSADRAGTYNSPLHFGNGTRLTVT.

This chain links TRBV5-4 with TRBJ2-7; the D gene is possibly TRBD1 (6 bases). Germline values: CDR1 SGHNT, CDR2 YYREEE (reference sequence). V was clipped by 6 bases and J by 5 bases, with 21 bases between them. This CDR3 is 15 amino acids long. The CDR3 region has the DNA TGTGCCAGCACTTTGTCGATCACAGGGACCCACGAGCAGTACTTC. It yields the protein CASTLSITGTHEQYF.

The J gene is TRBJ1-1, the V gene TRBV6-4, with TRBD1 identical over 11 bases. The CDR3 consists of 17 residues. Germline CDR1 reads MRHNA; CDR2 reads SNTAGT. Trimming at V came to 2 bases and at J to 0 bases, leaving 5 bases not matched to a gene. The CDR3 nucleotides are TGTGCCAGCAGTGACACGGACAGGGGGCAGTTGAACACTGAAGCTTTCTTT. It encodes CASSDTDRGQLNTEAFF.

J is TRBJ2-1 and V is TRBV9, with 7 bases aligning to TRBD2. The CDR3 is made up of 14 amino acids. Germline-derived CDR1 and CDR2 are SGDLS and YYNGEE. The junction had 7 bases not matched to a gene; V was cut back by 6 bases and J by 4 bases. CDR3 protein: CASKWSGVYNEQFF. CDR3 DNA: TGTGCCAGCAAATGGAGCGGGGTTTACAATGAGCAGTTCTTC.

The chain is built from TRBV4-2 and TRBJ1-4; D possibly corresponds to TRBD1 (5 bases). The CDR3 has 15 amino acids. Germline V gives CDR1 LGHNA, CDR2 YNFKEQ. Trimming took off 1 base at V and 8 bases at J, with 14 bases between the two ends. The CDR3, as DNA: TGTGCCAGCAGCCAAGCCCGGACACTTCGGGAAAAACTGTTTTTT. It translates to CASSQARTLREKLFF.

This clone showed up just once. This chain connects TRBV11-2 to TRBJ1-2; 8 positions agree with TRBD1. V trimming: 0 bases; J trimming: 5 bases; junction bases outside the gene matches: 14. Germline V lookup: CDR1 SGHAT, CDR2 FQNNGV. The CDR3 is 18 residues long. CDR3 DNA: TGTGCCAGCAGCTTAGATTGGTCGCCGGCCAGGGGGCTATATGGCTACACCTTC. It codes for CASSLDWSPARGLYGYTF.

With regard to this clone: At one end the junction does not follow the germline gene, possibly because of a read error. J is TRBJ1-1 and V is TRBV7-8; D perhaps matches TRBD1 (5 bases). The V gene's germline CDR1 is SGHVS and CDR2 FQNEAQ. CDR3 length: 13 amino acids. Here the CDR3 reads CASSLASFGGAGF. CDR3 DNA: TGTGCCAGCAGCTTAGCTTCATTCGGTGGGGCAGGCTTT. The full variable domain, with the rest looked up from reference TRBV7-8 and TRBJ1-1, is GAGVSQSPRYKVAKRGQDVALRCDPISGHVSLFWYQQALGQGPEFLTYFQNEAQLDKSGLPSDRFFAERPEGSVSTLKIQRTQQEDSAVYLCASSLASFGGAGFGQGTRLTVV.

The table lists this clone with a count of one. The CDR3 DNA reads TGTGCCAGCACACAGGGTGGAATGAACACTGAAGCTTTCTTT. Translation: CASTQGGMNTEAFF. V is TRBV27 and J is TRBJ1-1, with D perhaps TRBD1 (6 bases). The ends were cut back, 7 bases at V and 0 bases at J, with 12 bases in the middle. The CDR3 contains 14 residues. Germline V gene data show CDR1 as MNHEY and CDR2 as SMNVEV (reference sequence).

The chain joins TRBV5-8 to TRBJ2-7; TRBD1 agrees at 8 bases. The CDR3 spans 13 residues. Germline assignment: CDR1 SGHTS and CDR2 YDEGEE. V lost 4 bases to trimming and J lost 6 bases; unmatched junction nucleotides: 6. CDR3 in DNA: TGTGCCAGCAGCCTCAGGGGGCTTGGCGAGCAGTACTTC. It codes for CASSLRGLGEQYF.

A single count supports this clone. V usage is TRBV28 and J usage is TRBJ2-2; unclear D gene. Trimming stripped 7 bases from V and 5 bases from J, with 14 bases between. From germline, CDR1 is MDHEN and CDR2 SYDVKM. The CDR3 extends over 14 amino acids. CDR3: CASNSGFNTGELFF. Here the CDR3 DNA reads TGTGCCAGCAACTCCGGGTTTAATACCGGGGAGCTGTTTTTT.

J is TRBJ2-1 and V is TRBV5-1; 7 bases match TRBD1. V shed 1 base and J 8 bases; nucleotides not matched to a gene: 3. CDR3 length equals 13 residues. CDR1 and CDR2 (germline): SGHRS, YFSETQ. CDR3 bases: TGCGCCAGCAGCTTGAGGCAGGGGGATGAGCAGTTCTTC. Translated: CASSLRQGDEQFF.

V is TRBV7-2 and J is TRBJ1-6; D ambiguous. V dropped 2 bases and J dropped 6 bases, with 11 bases sitting between them. This CDR3 is built from 15 residues. Germline V gene lookup returns CDR1 SGHTA and CDR2 FQGNSA. CDR3 protein: CASSLLQQINSPLHF. CDR3 DNA sequence: TGTGCCAGCAGCTTACTACAACAGATTAATTCACCCCTCCACTTT.

The chain combines TRBV6-5 with TRBJ2-2; D unclear. CDR1 and CDR2 (germline): MNHEY, SVGAGI. The V gene lost 0 bases and the J gene lost 6 bases, with 11 bases spanning the gap. The CDR3 has 15 residues. The CDR3 DNA sequence: TGTGCCAGCAGTTACTCGAGTGTACAGCCCGGGGAGCTGTTTTTT. This translates into CASSYSSVQPGELFF.

The V call is TRBV9, the J call TRBJ1-2, with a tentative D call TRBD1 (6 bases). Deletions cut 0 bases from V and 6 bases from J, with 18 bases between. The CDR3 spans 16 residues. The V gene's germline CDR1 is SGDLS and CDR2 YYNGEE. CDR3 loop: CASSVAHQGQVNGYTF. The CDR3 DNA reads as TGTGCCAGCAGCGTAGCCCACCAGGGGCAGGTGAATGGCTACACCTTC.

The table lists this clone with a count of one. This sequence joins TRBV9 and TRBJ2-2; 9 nucleotides agree with TRBD2. After removal of 0 bases from V and 3 bases from J, the junction contained 3 bases not matched to a gene. Per germline, CDR1 SGDLS and CDR2 YYNGEE. This CDR3 is built from 16 residues. The CDR3 reads CASSVVGGGDTGELFF. The CDR3 bases are TGTGCCAGCAGCGTAGTGGGCGGGGGGGACACCGGGGAGCTGTTTTTT.

The chain combines TRBV28 with TRBJ1-2, with D perhaps TRBD1 (6 bases). The CDR3 covers 14 residues. Trimming took off 4 bases at V and 4 bases at J, with 13 bases between the two ends. Germline V gene lookup returns CDR1 MDHEN and CDR2 SYDVKM. The DNA of the CDR3 is TGTGCCAGCAGTTCACAGGGCACGAGCTATGGCTACACCTTC. Protein product: CASSSQGTSYGYTF.

The rearrangement links TRBV11-2 to TRBJ2-3; TRBD1 matches 7 bases. This CDR3 comprises 13 residues. Unmatched junction bases numbered 5, after V lost 4 bases and J lost 7 bases. Germline lookup yields CDR1 SGHAT and CDR2 FQNNGV. CDR3 DNA sequence: TGTGCCAGCAGCTCCTACAGGGGAAATACGCAGTATTTT. This codes for CASSSYRGNTQYF.

The chain is built from TRBV5-1 and TRBJ2-7; 9 nucleotides align to TRBD1. The CDR3 covers 14 residues. Trimming at V came to 4 bases and at J to 5 bases, leaving 7 bases not matched to a gene. In germline, CDR1 is SGHRS, CDR2 YFSETQ. The CDR3 nucleotides are TGCGCCAGCAGCCAACGGACAGGGGTTGACGAGCAGTACTTC. It is translated as CASSQRTGVDEQYF.

The chain employs TRBV7-9 and TRBJ2-5; possible D gene TRBD2, 6 bases. Germline V gives CDR1 SEHNR, CDR2 FQNEAQ (reference sequence). V gave up 1 base and J gave up 0 bases, with 12 bases separating them. The CDR3 runs to 16 residues. CDR3 DNA: TGTGCCAGCAGCTTAGGGGAACTAGCCAACCAAGAGACCCAGTACTTC. This sequence encodes CASSLGELANQETQYF.

The V and J genes are TRBV4-2 and TRBJ1-6; 8 nucleotides agree with TRBD1. The junction had 12 bases not matched to a gene; V was cut back by 0 bases and J by 11 bases. The CDR3 length is 17 residues. Germline V gives CDR1 LGHNA, CDR2 YNFKEQ. CDR3 amino acids: CASSQEGQGATRPPLHF. The CDR3 DNA reads TGTGCCAGCAGCCAAGAGGGCCAGGGGGCAACTAGGCCACCCCTCCACTTT.

The rearrangement links TRBV10-3 to TRBJ1-5; 8 bases map to TRBD1. Germline loops: CDR1 ENHRY, CDR2 SYGVKD. Unmatched junction bases numbered 5, after V lost 2 bases and J lost 2 bases. The CDR3 has 16 residues. CDR3 sequence: CAISEATGVGNQPQHF. DNA for the CDR3: TGTGCCATCAGTGAGGCGACAGGGGTCGGCAATCAGCCCCAGCATTTT.

The V call is TRBV14, the J call TRBJ2-1, with D possibly matching TRBD1 (6 bases). V lost 3 bases and J lost 6, with 12 bases in between. Germline CDR1 is SGHDN and CDR2 is FVKESK. This CDR3 region has 14 residues. Here the CDR3 reads CASSHSGQRNEQFF. CDR3 sequence (DNA): TGTGCCAGCAGCCATTCCGGACAGCGCAATGAGCAGTTCTTC.

This clone came up once. The chain combines TRBV6-5 with TRBJ2-7; TRBD1 aligns across 9 bases. Germline-derived CDR1 and CDR2 are MNHEY and SVGAGI. The J segment lost 3 bases and the V segment lost 8 bases, leaving 11 bases of the junction unmatched. The CDR3 consists of 15 residues. The CDR3 loop is CASCRTGQGFYEQYF. The CDR3 coding sequence is TGTGCCAGCTGCAGAACGGGACAGGGATTCTACGAGCAGTACTTC.

The chain joins TRBV5-6 to TRBJ1-6; D may be TRBD1 (5 bases). Germline values: CDR1 SGHDT, CDR2 YYEEEE. V lost 0 bases and J 7 bases, leaving 11 bases between the germline ends. The CDR3 extends over 15 amino acids. The CDR3 DNA reads TGTGCCAGCAGCTTGGCCGAAGACAGAAATTCACCCCTCCACTTT. Translated, it gives CASSLAEDRNSPLHF.

This chain links TRBV4-1 with TRBJ2-2, with TRBD1 matching over 9 bases. In germline, CDR1 is MGHRA, CDR2 YSYEKL. CDR3 length equals 15 residues. Trimming at V came to 4 bases and at J to 2 bases, leaving 2 bases not matched to a gene. The CDR3 here is CASSRGQGNTGELFF. The CDR3 coding sequence is TGCGCCAGCAGCCGGGGACAGGGAAACACCGGGGAGCTGTTTTTT.

J is TRBJ1-6 and V is TRBV3-1 (or the pseudogene TRBV3-2), with D possibly TRBD1 on 5 matching bases. The CDR3 extends over 13 amino acids. Germline V lookup: CDR1 LGHDT, CDR2 YNNKEL (reference sequence). Trimming cost V 1 base and J 16 bases, with 14 bases left between them. The DNA of the CDR3 is TGTGCCAGCAGCCAAGTTGGGGCAGGATTGCTCCACTTT. Encoded protein: CASSQVGAGLLHF.

This clone was found a few times. V is TRBV6-5 and J is TRBJ2-2; no firm D call. CDR3 length: 13 amino acids. V shed 2 bases and J shed 7 bases, with 8 bases lying between them. Germline-derived CDR1 and CDR2 are MNHEY and SVGAGI. CDR3 protein: CASSYVGGGELFF. CDR3 DNA: TGTGCCAGCAGTTACGTCGGCGGCGGGGAGCTGTTTTTT.

This CDR3 reads CASSLGPGSPLHF. The CDR3 nucleotides read TGTGCCAGCAGTTTAGGGCCAGGTTCACCCCTCCACTTT. The V gene is TRBV28, the J gene TRBJ1-6; no reliable D call. Trimming cost V 2 bases and J 9 bases, with 8 bases left between them. The V gene's germline CDR1 is MDHEN and CDR2 SYDVKM. The CDR3 runs 13 residues.

This clone has only a few counts. The rearrangement links TRBV28 to TRBJ2-7; 8 nucleotides line up with TRBD1. This CDR3 spans 14 amino acids. V trimming: 2 bases; J trimming: 6 bases; junction bases outside the gene matches: 6. Per germline, CDR1 MDHEN and CDR2 SYDVKM. The DNA of the CDR3 is TGTGCCAGCAGTTTAACCCAGGGGGCAGGCGAGCAGTACTTC. It specifies CASSLTQGAGEQYF.